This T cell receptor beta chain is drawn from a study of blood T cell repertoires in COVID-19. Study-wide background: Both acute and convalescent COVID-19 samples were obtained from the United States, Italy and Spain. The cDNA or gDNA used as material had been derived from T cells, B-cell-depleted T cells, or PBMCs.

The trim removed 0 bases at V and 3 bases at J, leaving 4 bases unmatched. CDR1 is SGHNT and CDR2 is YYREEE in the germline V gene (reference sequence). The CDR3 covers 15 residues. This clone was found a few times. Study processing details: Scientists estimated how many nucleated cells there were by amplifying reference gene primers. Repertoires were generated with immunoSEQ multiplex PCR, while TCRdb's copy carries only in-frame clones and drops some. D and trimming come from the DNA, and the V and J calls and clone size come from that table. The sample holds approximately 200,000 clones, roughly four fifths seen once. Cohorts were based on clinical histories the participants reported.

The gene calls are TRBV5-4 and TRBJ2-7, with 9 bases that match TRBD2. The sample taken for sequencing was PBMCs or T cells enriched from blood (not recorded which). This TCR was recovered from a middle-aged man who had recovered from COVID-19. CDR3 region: CASSLGLADYYEQYF. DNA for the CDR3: TGTGCCAGCAGCTTGGGACTAGCGGATTACTACGAGCAGTACTTC.